A single T cell receptor beta chain is shown here with its context. The target antigen is unknown. The germline V and J ends were trimmed by 10 bases and 5 bases, with 8 bases remaining between them. The germline V gene encodes CDR1 ENHRY and CDR2 SYGVKD. The CDR3 is made up of 10 amino acids. This entry comes from a study of cytomegalovirus exposure and HLA in healthy donors. The study, taken as a whole, reports: It was taken for granted in presence/absence analyses that sequencing depth across donors was roughly uniform. Per a prior analysis, the majority of TCR beta V segments were productive roughly 87% or roughly 30% of the time.

Use of 60 Vbeta and 13 Jbeta primers characterized the PCR. Clones were read by immunoSEQ multiplex PCR, and TCRdb kept only the in-frame ones, dropping some. The sample records roughly 190,000 clones, roughly 80% being singletons. This TCR came from a middle-aged man in good health and CMV-seropositive. The source material was PBMCs. The chain recombines TRBV10-3 with TRBJ1-1; possibly TRBD1 for D (5 bases). The CDR3 reads CATGGTEAFF. The CDR3 DNA sequence: TGTGCCACGGGGGGAACTGAAGCTTTCTTT.